Listed here are 8 T cell receptor beta chains from one sample, sequenced in a study of tumor T cells in aggressive B-cell lymphoma. Measured with immunoSEQ multiplex PCR; TCRdb has only the in-frame clones, and not every one. The sample lists 2,800 or so clones; approximately 88% were seen once. The specimen was tumor tissue. These receptors originate from an adult with diffuse large B cell lymphoma.

The V gene is TRBV9, the J gene TRBJ2-1; the D gene is possibly TRBD1 (6 bases). Trimming removed 0 bases at V and 7 bases at J, with 11 bases between. This CDR3 has 14 residues. Germline V gene data show CDR1 as SGDLS and CDR2 as YYNGEE. CDR3 region: CASSVGSGVNEQFF. The CDR3 DNA reads as TGTGCCAGCAGCGTAGGGTCAGGGGTTAATGAGCAGTTCTTC.

A remark on this clone: The junction shows a germline mismatch at one end, possibly a read error. The chain has TRBV5-1 and TRBJ2-7; 10 bases match TRBD1. The germline V gene encodes CDR1 SGHRS and CDR2 YFSETQ. The CDR3 totals 12 residues. CDR3 loop: CANSSGTGVGHF. The CDR3 DNA is TGCGCCAACAGCTCGGGGACAGGGGTCGGGCACTTC.

This chain connects TRBV15 to TRBJ2-2; TRBD2 might be the D (5 bases). V lost 0 bases and J lost 4, with 9 bases in between. The CDR3 extends over 15 amino acids. Germline assignment: CDR1 LNHNV and CDR2 YYDKDF (reference sequence). The DNA for the CDR3 is TGTGCCACCAGCAGAGACGGACTGTTCACCGGGGAGCTGTTTTTT. As protein: CATSRDGLFTGELFF.

The chain uses TRBV5-1 and TRBJ2-3; D call uncertain. From germline, CDR1 is SGHRS and CDR2 YFSETQ. V was trimmed by 2 bases and J by 2 bases, leaving 9 bases between them. The CDR3 is 14 residues long. The CDR3 coding sequence is TGCGCCAGCAGCTTTGGTAGCTTCACAGATACGCAGTATTTT. It specifies CASSFGSFTDTQYF.

V and J are TRBV11-3 and TRBJ2-3, with 8 bases that match TRBD1. Losses at the gene ends were 5 bases for V and 3 bases for J; bases not matched to a gene: 1. Germline V gene lookup returns CDR1 SGHNT and CDR2 YENEEA. The CDR3 is 13 amino acids. This CDR3 reads CASSGQGTDTQYF. The CDR3 coding sequence is TGTGCCAGCAGCGGACAGGGAACAGATACGCAGTATTTT.

The chain has TRBV30 and TRBJ1-6; weak D call: TRBD1 (5 bases). Trimming took 0 bases from V and 7 from J, leaving 13 bases between them. The length of the CDR3 is 15 residues. Germline V lookup: CDR1 GTSNPN, CDR2 SVGIG (reference sequence). This CDR3 is CAWSVGSQGNSPLHF. The CDR3 nucleotides are TGTGCCTGGAGTGTGGGGTCGCAGGGCAATTCACCCCTCCACTTT.

The chain has TRBV1 and TRBJ2-6; TRBD2, the D gene given by the table, was not confirmed from the DNA. TRBV1 represents a pseudogene. This CDR3 comprises 18 residues. The CDR3 reads CTSSQGPRVSSGANVLTF. The CDR3 bases are TGCACCAGCAGCCAAGGTCCCCGGGTAAGCTCTGGGGCCAACGTCCTGACTTTC.

This chain connects TRBV14 to TRBJ2-1, with 7 bases fitting TRBD2. The J segment lost 13 bases and the V segment lost 0 bases, leaving 6 bases of the junction unmatched. The CDR3 spans 13 residues. Germline CDR1 reads SGHDN; CDR2 reads FVKESK. The CDR3 DNA reads TGTGCCAGCAGCCAAGATTTGGAGACTAGCCAGTTCTTC. Protein sequence: CASSQDLETSQFF.